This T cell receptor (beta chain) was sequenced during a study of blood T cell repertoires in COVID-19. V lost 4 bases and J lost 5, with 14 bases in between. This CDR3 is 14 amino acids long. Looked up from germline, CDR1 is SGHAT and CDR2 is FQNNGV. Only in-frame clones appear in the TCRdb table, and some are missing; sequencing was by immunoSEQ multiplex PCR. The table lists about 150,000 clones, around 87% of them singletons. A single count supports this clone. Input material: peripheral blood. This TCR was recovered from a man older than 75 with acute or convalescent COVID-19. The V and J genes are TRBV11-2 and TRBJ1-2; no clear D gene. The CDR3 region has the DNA TGTGCCAGCAGCTCACAGACCACGGGGTATGGCTACACCTTC. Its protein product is CASSSQTTGYGYTF.